The T cell receptor beta chain under discussion was sequenced for a study of T-cell reconstitution after alpha-beta-depleted transplantation in children. This clonotype was seen more than once but under ten times. The CDR3 is 13 residues long. V lost 6 bases and J 6 bases, leaving 12 bases between the germline ends. The library targeted TCRbeta and was prepared with unique molecular identifiers. One entry per CDR3 protein, called by TCRdb with MiXCR from the PCR reads. The sample records 490,000 or so distinct CDR3 sequences, about an eighth being singletons. The gene calls are TRBV12-3 or TRBV12-4 and TRBJ2-1; possibly TRBD2 for D (6 bases). The clonotype comes from a human donor who donated a stem cell graft to a child with combined immunodeficiency. Sample: PBMCs from the stem cell graft donor, taken from the stem cell graft. CDR3 DNA: TGTGCCAGCAGCCAGGGAGCGGGCAATGAGCAGTTCTTC. Translated, it gives CASSQGAGNEQFF.